These 27 T cell receptor beta chains were all obtained from the same sample, sequenced in a study of molecular identifiers for immune sequencing clone quantification. TCRdb independently ran MiXCR on the PCR reads; one entry per CDR3 protein. Altogether 600,000 to 650,000 distinct CDR3 sequences are present, just under 20% being singletons, with the ten largest covering roughly 0.85%. What was sequenced was naive CD8+ T cells from blood, with Jurkat cell RNA spiked in. Documented subset: FACS-sorted CD8+CD4-CCR7+CD45RA+ naive T cells. The receptor set was obtained from a human donor in good health. Some libraries in this study had Jurkat cell RNA spiked in.

This clonotype appeared a few times. V usage is TRBV12-3 or TRBV12-4 and J usage is TRBJ1-2; D is possibly TRBD1 (6 bases). Trimming removed 6 bases from V and 8 bases from J, with 22 bases in between. The CDR3 consists of 15 residues. For the CDR3, the DNA is TGTGCCAGCAGCCCCGAGGGGGGGGCGCTTTGGGGCTACACCTTC. Translated, it gives CASSPEGGALWGYTF.

V gene TRBV4-3 combines with J gene TRBJ2-6; no clear D gene. Germline loops: CDR1 LGHNA, CDR2 YSLEER. The CDR3 contains 15 residues. The germline V and J ends were trimmed by 4 bases and 0 bases, with 7 bases remaining between them. The CDR3 spells CASSPWYSGANVLTF. The CDR3 nucleotides are TGCGCCAGCAGCCCTTGGTACTCTGGGGCCAACGTCCTGACTTTC.

There are many counts of this clonotype. The chain combines TRBV2 with TRBJ2-1, with TRBD2 identical over 8 bases. Losses at the gene ends were 6 bases for V and 7 bases for J; bases not matched to a gene: 8. Germline V gene lookup returns CDR1 SNHLY and CDR2 FYNNEI. This CDR3 has 14 amino acids. DNA of the CDR3: TGTGCCAGCAGGGAACTAGCGGCGGGTAATGAGCAGTTCTTC. It encodes CASRELAAGNEQFF. The full variable domain, its missing parts supplied by reference TRBV2 and TRBJ2-1, is EPEVTQTPSHQVTQMGQEVILRCVPISNHLYFYWYRQILGQKVEFLVSFYNNEISEKSEIFDDQFSVERPDGSNFTLKIRSTKLEDSAMYFCASRELAAGNEQFFGPGTRLTVL.

The rearrangement uses TRBV11-2 and TRBJ2-5, with D hard to call. This CDR3 region has 12 residues. V lost 0 bases and J lost 6, with 5 bases in between. In germline, CDR1 is SGHAT, CDR2 FQNNGV. CDR3: CASSLDRKTQYF. The DNA of the CDR3 is TGTGCCAGCAGCTTAGATCGGAAGACCCAGTACTTC.

The genes are TRBV19 and TRBJ1-1; D unresolved. CDR3 length equals 13 residues. V lost 6 bases and J lost 1, with 9 bases in between. Germline CDR1 LNHDA, CDR2 SQIVND (reference sequence). This CDR3 reads CASSQWGNTEAFF. The CDR3 bases are TGTGCCAGTAGCCAGTGGGGGAACACTGAAGCTTTCTTT.

A remark on this clonotype: Just one base apart from a much larger clone, this may be a read error. The chain is built from TRBV7-9 and TRBJ2-2; 9 nucleotides agree with TRBD2. Germline CDR1 SEHNR, CDR2 FQNEAQ (reference sequence). The CDR3 runs to 15 residues. CDR3 sequence: CAGSSGSGRTGELFF. The CDR3 nucleotides are TGTGCCGGCAGCTCAGGGAGCGGGAGGACCGGGGAGCTGTTTTTT.

The rearrangement joins TRBV19 to TRBJ2-3; D is unresolved. V dropped 6 bases and J dropped 4 bases, with 11 bases sitting between them. This CDR3 spans 13 amino acids. CDR1 LNHDA and CDR2 SQIVND come from the germline V gene (reference sequence). The CDR3: CASSPDWADTQYF. CDR3 sequence (DNA): TGTGCCAGTAGCCCAGACTGGGCAGATACGCAGTATTTT.

The gene calls are TRBV11-2 and TRBJ2-7; D gene ambiguous. Germline CDR1 is SGHAT and CDR2 is FQNNGV. V lost 8 bases, J lost 2 bases, and 10 bases lay in between. The CDR3 is made up of 12 amino acids. The DNA of the CDR3 is TGTGCCAGCGGCCACGGAGCCTACGAGCAGTACTTC. It encodes CASGHGAYEQYF.

In its sample, this clonotype was seen many times. The V gene is TRBV12-3 or TRBV12-4, the J gene TRBJ2-2, with a tentative D call TRBD1 (6 bases). This CDR3 comprises 15 residues. V was pared by 2 bases and J by 3 bases, with 10 bases between. The CDR3 DNA follows: TGTGCCAGCAGTTTAACAGGGCCGTACACCGGGGAGCTGTTTTTT. Residues: CASSLTGPYTGELFF.

Comments on this clonotype: Mismatch with germline at one junction end may stem from a read error. This chain links TRBV9 with TRBJ2-3; tentative D call: TRBD2 (5 bases). The CDR3 loop spans 15 amino acids. Looked up from germline, CDR1 is SGDLS and CDR2 is YYNGEE. The CDR3 sequence is CASSVGGEEWDTQCF. In DNA form, the CDR3 reads TGTGCCAGCAGCGTAGGGGGAGAAGAGTGGGATACGCAGTGTTTT.

The chain employs TRBV19 and TRBJ2-3; TRBD2 aligns across 7 bases. The CDR3 spans 15 residues. Germline V gene sequence: CDR1 LNHDA, CDR2 SQIVND (reference sequence). The V and J ends lost 2 bases and 2 bases, in that order; junction bases with no gene match: 4. The CDR3 loop is CASSISAGPTDTQYF. The CDR3 DNA reads as TGTGCCAGTAGTATATCAGCGGGACCCACAGATACGCAGTATTTT.

This clonotype was detected many times. The chain couples TRBV19 to TRBJ2-5, with D possibly matching TRBD1 (5 bases). V gave up 5 bases and J gave up 1 base, with 11 bases separating them. The CDR3 length is 14 residues. Looked up from germline, CDR1 is LNHDA and CDR2 is SQIVND (reference sequence). In DNA, the CDR3 is TGTGCCAGTAGTCCACAGGCCGGCCAAGAGACCCAGTACTTC. Translated, it gives CASSPQAGQETQYF.

About this clonotype: A much larger clone lies a single base off, so this may be a read error. In this CDR3 the conserved last residue, phenylalanine or tryptophan, is missing, so a read error is likely. The chain carries TRBV20-1 and TRBJ2-7; D not resolved. The CDR3 spans 15 residues. Per germline, CDR1 DFQATT and CDR2 SNEGSKA (reference sequence). Trimming took off 5 bases at V and 0 bases at J, with 17 bases between the two ends. The CDR3 is CSAGPLEISSYEQYI. The DNA of the CDR3 is TGCAGTGCTGGGCCGCTAGAGATTAGCTCCTACGAGCAGTACATC.

The V call is TRBV30, the J call TRBJ2-7; the match to TRBD1 covers 9 bases. Germline V gene lookup returns CDR1 GTSNPN and CDR2 SVGIG (reference sequence). Unmatched junction bases numbered 4, after V lost 1 base and J lost 3 bases. The CDR3 is 14 amino acids. For the CDR3, the DNA is TGTGCCTGGAGTGCGGGACAGGGTAGCTACGAGCAGTACTTC. This translates into CAWSAGQGSYEQYF.

There are many counts of this clonotype. This chain connects TRBV15 to TRBJ1-1, with D hard to call. The germline V gene encodes CDR1 LNHNV and CDR2 YYDKDF (reference sequence). The CDR3 is made up of 14 amino acids. Trimming cost V 0 bases and J 3 bases, with 8 bases left between them. The CDR3 reads CATSRDLEYTEAFF. The CDR3 nucleotides read TGTGCCACCAGCAGAGACCTGGAGTACACTGAAGCTTTCTTT.

Ten or more counts support this clonotype. This chain connects TRBV14 to TRBJ2-1; 10 bases agree with TRBD2. The V and J ends lost 4 bases and 4 bases, in that order; junction bases with no gene match: 4. This CDR3 region has 15 residues. Germline lookup yields CDR1 SGHDN and CDR2 FVKESK. This chain's CDR3 is CASSLAGGNYNEQFF. In nucleotides, the CDR3 is TGTGCCAGCAGCCTAGCGGGGGGTAATTACAATGAGCAGTTCTTC.

This clonotype was observed at least ten times. The genes are TRBV29-1 and TRBJ2-3, with D possibly TRBD1 on 6 matching bases. The CDR3 spans 11 residues. V gave up 7 bases and J gave up 2 bases, with 7 bases separating them. Germline-derived CDR1 and CDR2 are SQVTM and ANQGSEA. CDR3: CSAGDTDTQYF. CDR3 nucleotide sequence: TGCAGCGCAGGGGACACAGATACGCAGTATTTT.

This clonotype has a count of ten or more. The rearrangement uses TRBV2 and TRBJ1-4; D not certain. CDR1 SNHLY and CDR2 FYNNEI come from the germline V gene. V was clipped by 2 bases and J by 2 bases, with 18 bases between them. This CDR3 spans 18 amino acids. CDR3 loop: CASSERREGLGTNEKLFF. Here the CDR3 DNA reads TGTGCCAGCAGTGAACGGCGGGAGGGTCTAGGGACTAATGAAAAACTGTTTTTT.

Concerning this clonotype itself: Relative to the germline gene, one junction end is altered; a read error may explain this. The CDR3 is CSVLETDRNAIYF. CDR3 nucleotide sequence: TGCAGCGTTTTAGAGACAGACCGAAACGCCATATATTTT. J is TRBJ1-3 and V is TRBV29-1; tentatively, D is TRBD1 (5 bases). This CDR3 contains 13 residues. In germline, CDR1 is SQVTM, CDR2 ANQGSEA.

Many counts were recorded for this clonotype. DNA of the CDR3: TGCAGTGCTAGTGAGGTAGGGGGCGATTATCAGCCCCAGCATTTT. It is translated as CSASEVGGDYQPQHF. This chain uses TRBV20-1 with TRBJ1-5, with 7 positions matching TRBD1. The trim removed 3 bases at V and 5 bases at J, leaving 10 bases unmatched. This CDR3 comprises 15 residues. The germline V gene encodes CDR1 DFQATT and CDR2 SNEGSKA (reference sequence).

In its sample, this clonotype was seen many times. The chain recombines TRBV20-1 with TRBJ2-3; TRBD1 agrees at 7 bases. This CDR3 spans 15 amino acids. CDR1 and CDR2 from the germline V gene are DFQATT and SNEGSKA (reference sequence). The V segment lost 6 bases and the J segment 2 bases; nucleotides outside the gene matches: 11. The CDR3 DNA is TGCAGTGCCTTAGAGTGGGACAGCCTCACAGATACGCAGTATTTT. Its translation: CSALEWDSLTDTQYF.

Details on this clonotype: A much larger clone lies a single base off, so this may be a read error. The chain carries TRBV7-9 and TRBJ2-2, with no clear D. Germline lookup yields CDR1 SEHNR and CDR2 FQNEAQ (reference sequence). V was trimmed by 10 bases and J by 6 bases, leaving 12 bases between them. There are 12 residues in the CDR3. In DNA form, the CDR3 reads TGTGCCAACAGATATGGACCCGGGGAGCTGTTTTTT. Its protein is CANRYGPGELFF.

The table lists this clonotype with a few counts. The J gene is TRBJ2-1, the V gene TRBV4-3; D not resolved. Between the trimmed V and J ends, which lost 0 bases and 1 base, there was a span of 19 bases. Germline V gives CDR1 LGHNA, CDR2 YSLEER. This CDR3 region has 19 residues. The CDR3 sequence: CASSQDRYGHLGSYNEQFF. The CDR3 DNA sequence: TGCGCCAGCAGCCAAGATCGGTATGGGCATCTTGGGTCCTACAATGAGCAGTTCTTC.

Ten or more counts support this clonotype. This rearrangement joins TRBV27 to TRBJ2-7; tentative D call: TRBD1 (6 bases). Germline V gene data show CDR1 as MNHEY and CDR2 as SMNVEV (reference sequence). This CDR3 region has 13 residues. With 5 bases removed from V and 2 bases from J, the gap between germline ends came to 10 bases. The CDR3 DNA reads as TGTGCCAGCAGTACCAGGGGCCCCTACGAGCAGTACTTC. Its protein product is CASSTRGPYEQYF.

This clonotype was counted many times. The chain has TRBV27 and TRBJ1-5; no clear D. CDR3 length: 14 amino acids. The V gene lost 5 bases and the J gene lost 2 bases, with 10 bases spanning the gap. Germline V gene sequence: CDR1 MNHEY, CDR2 SMNVEV (reference sequence). The DNA of the CDR3 is TGTGCCAGCAGTCCCCGACGGGGCAATCAGCCCCAGCATTTT. This codes for CASSPRRGNQPQHF.

This rearrangement joins TRBV7-9 to TRBJ2-1; 9 bases align to TRBD2. The germline CDR1 and CDR2 sequences are SEHNR and FQNEAQ (reference sequence). The CDR3 is made up of 21 amino acids. V lost 1 base to trimming and J lost 7 bases; unmatched junction nucleotides: 23. The CDR3 loop is CASSLVASGTSPTPERNEQFF. The CDR3 DNA is TGTGCCAGCAGCTTAGTAGCTAGCGGGACGAGCCCTACTCCAGAGCGGAATGAGCAGTTCTTC.

About this clonotype: A much bigger clone sits one base away, suggesting this may be a read error. The chain is built from TRBV6-6 and TRBJ1-1, with unresolved D. Per the germline V gene, CDR1 is MNHNY and CDR2 is SVGAGI (reference sequence). The CDR3 runs to 15 residues. In DNA form, the CDR3 reads TGTGCCAGCACCGACGTGAAGGGCCTGAACACTGAAGCTTCCTTT. Protein sequence: CASTDVKGLNTEASF.